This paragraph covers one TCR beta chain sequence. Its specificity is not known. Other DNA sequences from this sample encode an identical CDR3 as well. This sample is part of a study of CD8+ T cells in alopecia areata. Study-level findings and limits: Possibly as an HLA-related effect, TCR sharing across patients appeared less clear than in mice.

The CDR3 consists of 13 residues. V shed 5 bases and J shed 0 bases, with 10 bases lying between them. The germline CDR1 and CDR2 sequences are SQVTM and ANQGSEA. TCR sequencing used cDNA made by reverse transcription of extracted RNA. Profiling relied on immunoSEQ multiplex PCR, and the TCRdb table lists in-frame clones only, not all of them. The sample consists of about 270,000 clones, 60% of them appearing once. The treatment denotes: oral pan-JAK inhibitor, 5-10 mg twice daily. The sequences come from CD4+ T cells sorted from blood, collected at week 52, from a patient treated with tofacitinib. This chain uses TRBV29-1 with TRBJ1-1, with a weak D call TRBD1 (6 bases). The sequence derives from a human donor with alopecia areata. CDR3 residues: CSVSQGLNTEAFF. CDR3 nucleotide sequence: TGCAGCGTTTCTCAGGGGCTGAACACTGAAGCTTTCTTT.